The clone carrying this T cell receptor (beta chain) occurred a few times. The antigen is unknown. The sample is drawn from a study of cytomegalovirus exposure and HLA in healthy donors. Study results and limitations: Among CMV-associated TCR beta chains, most appeared HLA-restricted in a later analysis.

PCR amplification relied on 60 Vbeta primers (plus 13 Jbeta primers). Libraries were prepared by immunoSEQ multiplex PCR; TCRdb keeps only in-frame clonotypes and omits some of them. The repertoire has approximately 120,000 clones, roughly 18% of them found once; the top ten carry approximately 2.6%. The CDR3 length is 15 residues. Trimming removed 5 bases at V and 4 bases at J, with 17 bases between. In germline, CDR1 is SGHTA, CDR2 FQGNSA. The receptor comes from a female donor in good health and CMV-seropositive. Sequences were obtained from PBMCs. The chain combines TRBV7-2 with TRBJ1-2, with TRBD1 as a possible D gene (6 bases). The CDR3 sequence: CASSPGGGDGYGYTF. The CDR3 coding sequence is TGTGCCAGCAGCCCCGGAGGGGGGGATGGCTATGGCTACACCTTC. Using reference TRBV7-2 and TRBJ1-2 for the parts outside the CDR3, the full variable domain is GAGVSQSPSNKVTEKGKDVELRCDPISGHTALYWYRQSLGQGLEFLIYFQGNSAPDKSGLPSDRFSAERTGGSVSTLTIQRTQQEDSAVYLCASSPGGGDGYGYTFGSGTRLTVV.